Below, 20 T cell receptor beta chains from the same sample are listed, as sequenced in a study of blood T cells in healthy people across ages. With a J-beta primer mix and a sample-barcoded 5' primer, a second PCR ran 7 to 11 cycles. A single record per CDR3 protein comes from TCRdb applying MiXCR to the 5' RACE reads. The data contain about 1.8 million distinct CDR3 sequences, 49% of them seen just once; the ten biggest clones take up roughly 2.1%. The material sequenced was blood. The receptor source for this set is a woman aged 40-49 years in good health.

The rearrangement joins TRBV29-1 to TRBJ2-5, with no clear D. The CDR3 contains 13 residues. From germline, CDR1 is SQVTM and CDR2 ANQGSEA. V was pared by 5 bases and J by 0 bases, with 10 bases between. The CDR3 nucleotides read TGCAGCGTTCCTTTTAAAAACCAAGAGACCCAGTACTTC. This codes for CSVPFKNQETQYF.

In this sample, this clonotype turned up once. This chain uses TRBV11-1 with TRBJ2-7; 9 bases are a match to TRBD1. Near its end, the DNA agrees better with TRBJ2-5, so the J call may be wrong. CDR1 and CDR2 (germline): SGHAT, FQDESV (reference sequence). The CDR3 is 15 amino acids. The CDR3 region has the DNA TGTGCCAGCAGCAACACGGGACAGGGTGAAGAGACCCAGTACTTC. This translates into CASSNTGQGEETQYF.

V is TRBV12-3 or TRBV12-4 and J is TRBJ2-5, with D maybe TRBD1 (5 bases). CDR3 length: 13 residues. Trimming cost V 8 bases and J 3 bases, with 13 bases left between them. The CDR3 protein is CASGQWLKETQYF. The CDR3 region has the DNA TGTGCCAGCGGACAATGGCTTAAAGAGACCCAGTACTTC.

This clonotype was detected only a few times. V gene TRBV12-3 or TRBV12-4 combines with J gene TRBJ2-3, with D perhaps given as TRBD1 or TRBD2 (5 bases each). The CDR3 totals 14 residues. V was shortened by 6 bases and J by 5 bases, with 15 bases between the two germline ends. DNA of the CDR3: TGTGCCAGCAGCTCCACGGGACGCGGAGATACGCAGTATTTT. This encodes CASSSTGRGDTQYF.

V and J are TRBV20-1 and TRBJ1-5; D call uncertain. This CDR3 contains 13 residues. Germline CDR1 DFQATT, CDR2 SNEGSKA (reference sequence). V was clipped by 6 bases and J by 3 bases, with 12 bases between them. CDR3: CSAYGRVNQPQHF. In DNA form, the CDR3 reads TGCAGTGCATACGGCCGGGTCAATCAGCCCCAGCATTTT.

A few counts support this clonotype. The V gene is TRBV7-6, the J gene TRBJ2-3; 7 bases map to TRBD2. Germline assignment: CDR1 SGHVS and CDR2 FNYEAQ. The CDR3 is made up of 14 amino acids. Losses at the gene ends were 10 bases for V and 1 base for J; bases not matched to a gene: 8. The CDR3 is CATAGVGGTDTQYF. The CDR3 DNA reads TGTGCCACCGCGGGGGTCGGGGGCACAGATACGCAGTATTTT.

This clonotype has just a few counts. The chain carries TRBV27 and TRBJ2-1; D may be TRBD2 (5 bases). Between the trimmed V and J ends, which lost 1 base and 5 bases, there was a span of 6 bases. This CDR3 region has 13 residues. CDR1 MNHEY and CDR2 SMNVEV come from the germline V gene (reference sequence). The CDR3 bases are TGTGCCAGCAGTTTATACGGGAACAATGAGCAGTTCTTC. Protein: CASSLYGNNEQFF.

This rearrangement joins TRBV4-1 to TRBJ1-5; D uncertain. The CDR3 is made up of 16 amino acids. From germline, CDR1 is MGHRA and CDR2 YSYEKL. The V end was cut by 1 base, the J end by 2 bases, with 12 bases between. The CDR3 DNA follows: TGCGCCAGCAGCCAAGGGCCCCTAGGTGGCAATCAGCCCCAGCATTTT. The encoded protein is CASSQGPLGGNQPQHF.

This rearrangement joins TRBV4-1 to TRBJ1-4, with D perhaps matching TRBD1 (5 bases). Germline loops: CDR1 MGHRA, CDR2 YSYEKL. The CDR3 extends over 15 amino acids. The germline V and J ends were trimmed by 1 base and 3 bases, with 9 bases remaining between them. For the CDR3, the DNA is TGCGCCAGCAGCCAAGGGAGGGGAGCTAATGAAAAACTGTTTTTT. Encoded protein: CASSQGRGANEKLFF.

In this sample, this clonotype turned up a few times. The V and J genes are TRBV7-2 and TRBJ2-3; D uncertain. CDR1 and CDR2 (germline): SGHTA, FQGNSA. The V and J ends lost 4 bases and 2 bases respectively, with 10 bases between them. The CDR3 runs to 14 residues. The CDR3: CASSSPAFTDTQYF. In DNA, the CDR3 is TGTGCCAGCAGCTCCCCGGCCTTCACAGATACGCAGTATTTT.

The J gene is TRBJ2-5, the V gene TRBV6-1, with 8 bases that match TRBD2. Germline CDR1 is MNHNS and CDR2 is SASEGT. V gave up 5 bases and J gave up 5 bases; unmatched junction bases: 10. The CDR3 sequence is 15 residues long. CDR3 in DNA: TGTGCCAGCAGTCACCGCGGGGGGAGGTTGGAGACCCAGTACTTC. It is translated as CASSHRGGRLETQYF.

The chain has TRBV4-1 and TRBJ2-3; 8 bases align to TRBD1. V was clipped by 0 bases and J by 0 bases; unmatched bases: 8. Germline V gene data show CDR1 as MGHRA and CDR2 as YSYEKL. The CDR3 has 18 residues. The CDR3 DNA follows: TGCGCCAGCAGCCAAGAGGGACCCCGACAGGGGAGCACAGATACGCAGTATTTT. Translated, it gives CASSQEGPRQGSTDTQYF.

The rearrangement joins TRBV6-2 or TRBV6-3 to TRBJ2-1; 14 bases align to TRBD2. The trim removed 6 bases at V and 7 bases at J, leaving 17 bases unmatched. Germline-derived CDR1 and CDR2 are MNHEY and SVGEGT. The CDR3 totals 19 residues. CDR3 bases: TGTGCCAGCAGGCCAAGGACTAGCGGGGGGTTAATAGTCCCAAATGAGCAGTTCTTC. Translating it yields CASRPRTSGGLIVPNEQFF.

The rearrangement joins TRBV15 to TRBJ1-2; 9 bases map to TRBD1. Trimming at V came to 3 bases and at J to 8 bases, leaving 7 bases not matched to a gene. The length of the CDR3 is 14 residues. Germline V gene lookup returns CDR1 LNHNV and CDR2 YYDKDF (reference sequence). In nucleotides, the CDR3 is TGTGCCACCAGCAGTAGGACAGGGGCAGGGGGCTACACCTTC. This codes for CATSSRTGAGGYTF. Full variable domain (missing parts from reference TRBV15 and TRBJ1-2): DAMVIQNPRYQVTQFGKPVTLSCSQTLNHNVMYWYQQKSSQAPKLLFHYYDKDFNNEADTPDNFQSRRPNTSFCFLDIRSPGLGDTAMYLCATSSRTGAGGYTFGSGTRLTVV.

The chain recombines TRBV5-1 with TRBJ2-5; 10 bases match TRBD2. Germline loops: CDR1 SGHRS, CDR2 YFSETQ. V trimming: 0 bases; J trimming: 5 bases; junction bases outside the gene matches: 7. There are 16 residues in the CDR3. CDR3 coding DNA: TGCGCCAGCAGCTTGGCCCTAGCGGGGGTTGTGGAGACCCAGTACTTC. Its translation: CASSLALAGVVETQYF. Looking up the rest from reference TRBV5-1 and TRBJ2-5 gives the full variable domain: KAGVTQTPRYLIKTRGQQVTLSCSPISGHRSVSWYQQTPGQGLQFLFEYFSETQRNKGNFPGRFSGRQFSNSRSEMNVSTLELGDSALYLCASSLALAGVVETQYFGPGTRLLVL.

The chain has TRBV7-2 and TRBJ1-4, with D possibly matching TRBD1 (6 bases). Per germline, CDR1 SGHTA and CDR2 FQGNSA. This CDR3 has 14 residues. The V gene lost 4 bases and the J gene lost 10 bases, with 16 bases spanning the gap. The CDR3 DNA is TGTGCCAGCAGCTCCCCGGGACAATTCAGAAAACTGTTTTTT. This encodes CASSSPGQFRKLFF. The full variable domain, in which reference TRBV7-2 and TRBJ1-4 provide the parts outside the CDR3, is GAGVSQSPSNKVTEKGKDVELRCDPISGHTALYWYRQSLGQGLEFLIYFQGNSAPDKSGLPSDRFSAERTGGSVSTLTIQRTQQEDSAVYLCASSSPGQFRKLFFGSGTQLSVL.

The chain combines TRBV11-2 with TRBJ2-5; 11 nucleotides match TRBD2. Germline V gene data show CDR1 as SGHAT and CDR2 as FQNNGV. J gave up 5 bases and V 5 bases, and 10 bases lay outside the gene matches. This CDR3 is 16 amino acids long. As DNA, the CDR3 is TGTGCCAGCAGCCTAGGACTAGCGGGCCCTCTGGAGACCCAGTACTTC. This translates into CASSLGLAGPLETQYF.

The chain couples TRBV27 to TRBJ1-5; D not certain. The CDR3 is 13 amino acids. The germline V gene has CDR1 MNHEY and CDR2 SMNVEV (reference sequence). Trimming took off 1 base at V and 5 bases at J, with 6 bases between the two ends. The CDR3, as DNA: TGTGCCAGCAGTTTATATCAATATCAGCCCCAGCATTTT. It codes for CASSLYQYQPQHF.

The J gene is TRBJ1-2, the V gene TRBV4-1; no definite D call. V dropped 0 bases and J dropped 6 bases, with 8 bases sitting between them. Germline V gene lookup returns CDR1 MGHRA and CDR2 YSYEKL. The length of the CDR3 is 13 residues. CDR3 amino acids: CASSQEGFDGYTF. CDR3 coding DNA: TGCGCCAGCAGCCAAGAAGGTTTCGATGGCTACACCTTC.

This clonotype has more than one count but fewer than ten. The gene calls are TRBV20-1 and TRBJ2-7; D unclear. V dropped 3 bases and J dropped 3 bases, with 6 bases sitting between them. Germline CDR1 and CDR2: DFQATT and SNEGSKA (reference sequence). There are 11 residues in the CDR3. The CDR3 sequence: CSASWLYEQYF. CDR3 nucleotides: TGCAGTGCTAGTTGGCTCTACGAGCAGTACTTC.